This record covers a single T cell receptor (beta chain). The V gene's germline CDR1 is SGHRS and CDR2 YFSETQ. The CDR3 covers 15 residues. Unmatched junction bases numbered 5, after V lost 0 bases and J lost 10 bases. TCRdb's copy holds only in-frame clones and misses some; the assay was immunoSEQ multiplex PCR. The sample gives tens of thousands of clones, 55% to 80% of which show up once; roughly 1.8% is in the top ten. This entry belongs to a study of STAT5B mutations in CD4+ large granular lymphocyte leukemia. The TCR comes from a human donor in good health. The chain joins TRBV5-1 to TRBJ1-6; 9 bases map to TRBD1. The sample comprised CD4+ T cells from blood buffy coats. The CDR3 DNA is TGCGCCAGCAGCTTGGAGTGGACAGGGGAATCACCCCTCCACTTT. Encoded protein: CASSLEWTGESPLHF.